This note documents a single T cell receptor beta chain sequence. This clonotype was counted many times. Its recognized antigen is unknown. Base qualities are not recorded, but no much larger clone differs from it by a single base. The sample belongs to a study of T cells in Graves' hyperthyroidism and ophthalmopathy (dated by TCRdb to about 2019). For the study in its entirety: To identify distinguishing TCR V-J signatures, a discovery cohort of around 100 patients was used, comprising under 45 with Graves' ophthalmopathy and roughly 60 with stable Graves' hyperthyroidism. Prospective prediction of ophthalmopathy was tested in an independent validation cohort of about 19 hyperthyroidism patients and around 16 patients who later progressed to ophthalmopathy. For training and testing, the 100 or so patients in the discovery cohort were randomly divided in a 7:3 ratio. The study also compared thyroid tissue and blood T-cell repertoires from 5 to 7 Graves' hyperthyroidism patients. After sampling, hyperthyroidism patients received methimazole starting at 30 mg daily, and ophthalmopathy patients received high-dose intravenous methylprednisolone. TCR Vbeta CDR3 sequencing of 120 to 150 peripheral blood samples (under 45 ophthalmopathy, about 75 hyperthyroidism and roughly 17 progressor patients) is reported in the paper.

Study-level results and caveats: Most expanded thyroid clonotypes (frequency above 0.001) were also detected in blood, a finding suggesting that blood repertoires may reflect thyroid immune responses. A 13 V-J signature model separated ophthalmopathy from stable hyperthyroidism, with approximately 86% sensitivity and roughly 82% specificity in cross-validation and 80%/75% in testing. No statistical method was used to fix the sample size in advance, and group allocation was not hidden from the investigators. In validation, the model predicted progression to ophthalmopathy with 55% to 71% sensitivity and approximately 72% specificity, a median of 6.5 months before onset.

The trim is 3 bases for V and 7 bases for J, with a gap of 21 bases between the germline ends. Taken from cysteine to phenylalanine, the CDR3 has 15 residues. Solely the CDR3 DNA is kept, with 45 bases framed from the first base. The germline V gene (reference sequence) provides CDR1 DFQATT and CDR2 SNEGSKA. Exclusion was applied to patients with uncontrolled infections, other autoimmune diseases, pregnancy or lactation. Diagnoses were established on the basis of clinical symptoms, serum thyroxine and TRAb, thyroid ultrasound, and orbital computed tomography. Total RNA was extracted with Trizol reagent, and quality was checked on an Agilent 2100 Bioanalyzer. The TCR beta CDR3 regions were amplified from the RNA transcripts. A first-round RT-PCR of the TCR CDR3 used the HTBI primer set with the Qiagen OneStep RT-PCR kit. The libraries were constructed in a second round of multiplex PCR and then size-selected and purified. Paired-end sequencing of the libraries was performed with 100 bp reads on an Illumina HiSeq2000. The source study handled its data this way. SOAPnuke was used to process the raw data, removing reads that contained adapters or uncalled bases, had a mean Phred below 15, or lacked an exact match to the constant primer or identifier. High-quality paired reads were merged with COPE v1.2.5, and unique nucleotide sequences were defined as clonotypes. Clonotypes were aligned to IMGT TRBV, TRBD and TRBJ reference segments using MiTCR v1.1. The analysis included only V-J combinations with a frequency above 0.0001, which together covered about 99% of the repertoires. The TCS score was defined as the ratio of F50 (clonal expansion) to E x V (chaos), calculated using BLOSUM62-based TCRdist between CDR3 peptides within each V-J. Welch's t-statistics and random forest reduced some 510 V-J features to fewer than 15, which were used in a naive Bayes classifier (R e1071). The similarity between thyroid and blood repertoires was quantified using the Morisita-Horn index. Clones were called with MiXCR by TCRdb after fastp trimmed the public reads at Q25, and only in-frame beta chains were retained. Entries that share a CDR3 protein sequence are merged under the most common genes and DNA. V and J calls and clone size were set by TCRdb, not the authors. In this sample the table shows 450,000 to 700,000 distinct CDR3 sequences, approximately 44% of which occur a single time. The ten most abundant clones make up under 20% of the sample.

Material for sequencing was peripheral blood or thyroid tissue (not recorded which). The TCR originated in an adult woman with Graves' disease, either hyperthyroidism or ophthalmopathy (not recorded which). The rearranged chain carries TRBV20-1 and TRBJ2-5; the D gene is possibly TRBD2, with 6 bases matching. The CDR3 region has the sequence CSASGTRGLGGTQYF. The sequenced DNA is TGCAGTGCTAGTGGTACTAGAGGCCTCGGGGGGACCCAGTACTTC.